The rows below give T cell receptor beta chains drawn from one sample of a study of cytomegalovirus exposure and HLA in healthy donors. The repertoire was sequenced with immunoSEQ multiplex PCR; TCRdb's copy has only in-frame clones and lacks some. The profile covers roughly 160,000 clones, with about 80% appearing a single time and roughly 2% taken by the ten largest. The specimen sequenced was PBMCs. The receptors here all came from a man aged 45-60 years in good health and CMV-seropositive. Both conserved end residues are part of each CDR3. D genes are given only for firm matches. Clone sizes are given selectively: once, few, many, or a class where the clone is expanded.

v_call	d_call	clone_size	j_call	cdr3_aa	cdr3_nt
TRBV7-9	-	few	TRBJ2-5	CASTSQMQGETQYF	TGTGCCAGCACAAGTCAGATGCAGGGAGAGACCCAGTACTTC
TRBV19	-	-	TRBJ1-4	CASSITQSNNEKLFF	TGTGCCAGTAGTATAACACAGTCAAATAATGAAAAACTGTTTTTT
TRBV6-5	-	many	TRBJ1-4	CASSYRQETGLFF	TGTGCCAGCAGTTACAGGCAGGAAACAGGGCTGTTTTTT
TRBV6-5	-	-	TRBJ1-3	CASTRAGYNTIYF	TGTGCCAGCACCAGAGCAGGGTATAACACCATATATTTT
TRBV27	-	-	TRBJ2-5	CASSFGRQNKETQYF	TGTGCCAGCAGTTTCGGTCGACAGAACAAAGAGACCCAGTACTTC
TRBV7-2	-	-	TRBJ1-2	CASTIIYGYTF	TGTGCCAGCACCATCATCTATGGCTACACCTTC
TRBV5-8	TRBD1	-	TRBJ1-4	CASSPGTGFAHNEKLFF	TGTGCCAGCAGCCCCGGGACAGGGTTCGCCCATAATGAAAAACTGTTTTTT
TRBV9	TRBD2	-	TRBJ2-5	CASSPSGGQETQYF	TGTGCCAGCAGCCCTTCGGGGGGCCAAGAGACCCAGTACTTC
TRBV11-2	TRBD2	few	TRBJ2-5	CASSSASGLAGETQYF	TGTGCCAGCAGCTCGGCCTCGGGACTAGCTGGAGAGACCCAGTACTTC
TRBV7-9	-	-	TRBJ1-4	CASSLGTGEANEKLFF	TGTGCCAGCAGCTTAGGGACCGGGGAAGCTAATGAAAAACTGTTTTTT
TRBV10-3	-	-	TRBJ1-2	CAISESDSYGYTF	TGTGCCATCAGTGAGTCAGACAGCTATGGCTACACCTTC
TRBV11-2	TRBD1	-	TRBJ1-2	CASSLELMTGTSGYTF	TGTGCCAGCAGCTTAGAGCTGATGACAGGGACCAGTGGCTACACCTTC
TRBV6-5	-	-	TRBJ2-7	CASSYATLGEQYF	TGTGCCAGCAGTTACGCGACATTGGGCGAGCAGTACTTC
TRBV4-3	TRBD2	-	TRBJ2-7	CASSQAPGLAGGPGEQYF	TGCGCCAGCAGCCAAGCGCCGGGACTAGCGGGGGGGCCAGGCGAGCAGTACTTC
TRBV5-1	TRBD1	-	TRBJ2-7	CASSLVPGQEYEQYF	TGCGCCAGCAGCTTGGTACCGGGACAGGAGTACGAGCAGTACTTC
TRBV5-6	TRBD1	-	TRBJ2-7	CASSLGDRGYEQYF	TGTGCCAGCAGCTTGGGGGACAGGGGCTACGAGCAGTACTTC
TRBV7-8	TRBD1	-	TRBJ2-6	CASSSRWRTGHSGANVLTF	TGTGCCAGCAGCTCCCGGTGGCGGACAGGGCACTCTGGGGCCAACGTCCTGACTTTC
TRBV7-7	-	-	TRBJ1-3	CASSLEWGAGNTIYF	TGTGCTAGCAGCTTAGAATGGGGGGCTGGAAACACCATATATTTT
TRBV9	TRBD1	-	TRBJ1-4	CASSVGGQATNEKLFF	TGTGCCAGCAGCGTAGGGGGACAGGCAACTAATGAAAAACTGTTTTTT
TRBV19	-	few	TRBJ1-3	CASSTVFLSGNTIYF	TGTGCCAGTAGTACAGTTTTTCTCTCTGGAAACACCATATATTTT
TRBV5-1	-	-	TRBJ2-1	CASSLGPGREQFF	TGCGCCAGCAGCTTGGGCCCGGGGAGGGAGCAGTTCTTC